This is a list of T cell receptor beta chains from one sample in a study of tumor-infiltrating lymphocytes in primary liver carcinoma. TCRdb recomputed calls from the multiplex PCR reads with MiXCR, one row per CDR3 protein. The sample holds about 120,000 distinct CDR3 sequences, around 70% seen once. The sample consisted of tumor-adjacent normal liver tissue. These receptor sequences come from a woman between 55 and 75 years old with primary liver carcinoma and hepatitis B virus infection. Each CDR3 is given with its conserved first and last residue. A D gene is named only where the DNA matches it firmly. Clone size is shown for a subset of rows, as once, few, many or a class of expanded clone.

d_call: TRBD2
j_call: TRBJ2-1
v_call: TRBV11-2
clone_size: medium-sized
cdr3_aa: CASSSIAGTHEQFF
cdr3_nt: TGTGCCAGCAGCTCCATAGCGGGGACGCATGAGCAGTTCTTC

d_call: -
j_call: TRBJ2-5
v_call: TRBV6-6
clone_size: many
cdr3_aa: CASSYGYLRETQYF
cdr3_nt: TGTGCCAGCAGTTATGGCTATTTAAGGGAGACCCAGTACTTC

d_call: -
j_call: TRBJ1-2
v_call: TRBV6-5
clone_size: -
cdr3_aa: CASSHGTHDGYTF
cdr3_nt: TGTGCCAGCAGTCATGGAACACACGATGGCTACACCTTC

d_call: TRBD1
j_call: TRBJ1-2
v_call: TRBV28
clone_size: -
cdr3_aa: CASSSQGASYGGYTF
cdr3_nt: TGTGCCAGCAGTTCACAGGGGGCCAGCTATGGCGGCTACACCTTC

d_call: TRBD2
j_call: TRBJ2-7
v_call: TRBV5-4
clone_size: many
cdr3_aa: CASSETSGRSWNEQYF
cdr3_nt: TGTGCCAGCAGCGAAACTAGCGGGAGATCATGGAACGAGCAGTACTTC

d_call: -
j_call: TRBJ1-3
v_call: TRBV4-2
clone_size: -
cdr3_aa: CASSQTGQTSGNTIYF
cdr3_nt: TGTGCCAGCAGCCAAACTGGACAGACTTCTGGAAACACCATATATTTT

d_call: TRBD2
j_call: TRBJ2-1
v_call: TRBV7-9
clone_size: -
cdr3_aa: CASSGSRVSGSSYNDQFF
cdr3_nt: TGTGCCAGCAGCGGTAGCCGGGTTAGCGGGAGTTCCTACAATGACCAGTTCTTC

d_call: -
j_call: TRBJ2-5
v_call: TRBV7-8
clone_size: -
cdr3_aa: CASSLAHHRVREETQYF
cdr3_nt: TGTGCCAGCAGCTTAGCCCACCATCGGGTGAGGGAAGAGACCCAGTACTTC

d_call: -
j_call: TRBJ2-4
v_call: TRBV6-1
clone_size: -
cdr3_aa: CAGSVRAGRRKNIQYF
cdr3_nt: TGTGCCGGCAGTGTTAGGGCTGGGCGTAGGAAAAACATTCAGTACTTC

d_call: -
j_call: TRBJ2-3
v_call: TRBV2
clone_size: once
cdr3_aa: CACRLRNIQGTDTQYF
cdr3_nt: TGTGCCTGCAGACTCAGAAATATCCAGGGCACAGATACGCAGTATTTT

d_call: -
j_call: TRBJ2-3
v_call: TRBV5-6
clone_size: -
cdr3_aa: CASGSRLAIDTQYF
cdr3_nt: TGTGCCAGCGGCTCAAGGCTAGCGATAGATACGCAGTATTTT

d_call: TRBD1
j_call: TRBJ1-1
v_call: TRBV13
clone_size: many
cdr3_aa: CASSLGRGQMNTEAFF
cdr3_nt: TGTGCCAGCAGCTTAGGGCGGGGACAGATGAACACTGAAGCTTTCTTT

d_call: -
j_call: TRBJ2-7
v_call: TRBV11-2
clone_size: medium-sized
cdr3_aa: CASSLQYEQYF
cdr3_nt: TGTGCCAGCAGCTTACAGTACGAGCAGTACTTC

d_call: TRBD1
j_call: TRBJ1-3
v_call: TRBV5-4
clone_size: many
cdr3_aa: CASSPGGTGNTIYF
cdr3_nt: TGTGCCAGCAGCCCAGGGGGGACTGGAAACACCATATATTTT

d_call: -
j_call: TRBJ2-2
v_call: TRBV24-1
clone_size: -
cdr3_aa: CATSGSNTGELFF
cdr3_nt: TGTGCCACCAGTGGTTCGAACACCGGGGAGCTGTTTTTT

d_call: -
j_call: TRBJ1-6
v_call: TRBV18
clone_size: -
cdr3_aa: CASSPPGAEGTPLHF
cdr3_nt: TGTGCCAGCTCACCACCAGGGGCCGAAGGGACACCCCTCCACTTT

d_call: -
j_call: TRBJ1-2
v_call: TRBV12-3/TRBV12-4
clone_size: -
cdr3_aa: CLSSLSGTRGYTF
cdr3_nt: TGTCTCAGCAGTTTGAGTGGGACGAGAGGTTACACCTTC

d_call: -
j_call: TRBJ2-6
v_call: TRBV11-2
clone_size: -
cdr3_aa: CASSPRGGPSWANVLTF
cdr3_nt: TGTGCCAGCAGCCCCAGGGGCGGACCCTCGTGGGCCAACGTCCTGACTTTC

d_call: -
j_call: TRBJ2-3
v_call: TRBV4-1
clone_size: -
cdr3_aa: CASSQACAYADTQYF
cdr3_nt: TGCGCCAGCAGCCAAGCCTGCGCTTACGCAGATACGCAGTATTTT

d_call: TRBD2
j_call: TRBJ2-7
v_call: TRBV11-2
clone_size: -
cdr3_aa: CANSYQPGGEQYF
cdr3_nt: TGTGCCAACAGCTATCAGCCCGGGGGGGAACAGTACTTC

d_call: -
j_call: TRBJ2-1
v_call: TRBV11-2
clone_size: -
cdr3_aa: CASKLESGDNEQFF
cdr3_nt: TGTGCCAGCAAGTTGGAGTCCGGCGACAATGAGCAGTTCTTC

d_call: -
j_call: TRBJ2-5
v_call: TRBV12-3/TRBV12-4
clone_size: -
cdr3_aa: CVSSTYPGSEETQYF
cdr3_nt: TGTGTCAGCAGCACCTATCCCGGGAGCGAAGAGACCCAGTACTTC

d_call: -
j_call: TRBJ2-1
v_call: TRBV12-3/TRBV12-4
clone_size: -
cdr3_aa: CASSKVNERSF
cdr3_nt: TGTGCCAGCTCGAAAGTTAATGAGCGGTCCTTC

d_call: -
j_call: TRBJ2-7
v_call: TRBV7-8
clone_size: many
cdr3_aa: CASSSPRGGGEQYF
cdr3_nt: TGTGCCAGCAGCTCCCCCAGGGGAGGAGGCGAGCAGTACTTC

d_call: -
j_call: TRBJ2-1
v_call: TRBV14
clone_size: -
cdr3_aa: CACSRCYGWERVYNEQFF
cdr3_nt: TGTGCCTGCAGCCGCTGTTACGGGTGGGAGAGAGTCTACAATGAGCAGTTCTTC

d_call: -
j_call: TRBJ1-5
v_call: TRBV6-2/TRBV6-3
clone_size: -
cdr3_aa: CASSYGGSNRPRHF
cdr3_nt: TGTGCCAGCAGTTACGGCGGTAGCAATCGGCCCCGGCATTTT

d_call: TRBD2
j_call: TRBJ2-1
v_call: TRBV12-3/TRBV12-4
clone_size: many
cdr3_aa: CASSSASGRADGRNEQFF
cdr3_nt: TGTGCCAGCAGTTCGGCTAGCGGGAGGGCCGACGGAAGGAATGAGCAGTTCTTC

d_call: -
j_call: TRBJ1-2
v_call: TRBV5-1
clone_size: -
cdr3_aa: CASSWGIEYGYTF
cdr3_nt: TGCGCCAGCAGCTGGGGCATTGAGTATGGCTACACCTTC

d_call: -
j_call: TRBJ2-1
v_call: TRBV7-9
clone_size: -
cdr3_aa: CASSPRRDANEQFF
cdr3_nt: TGTGCCAGCAGCCCCAGGCGGGATGCTAATGAGCAGTTCTTC

d_call: -
j_call: TRBJ2-3
v_call: TRBV7-9
clone_size: many
cdr3_aa: CASSLEAGVTDTQYF
cdr3_nt: TGTGCCAGCAGCTTAGAGGCAGGGGTCACAGATACGCAGTATTTT

d_call: -
j_call: TRBJ2-3
v_call: TRBV4-1
clone_size: -
cdr3_aa: CASSLSSGTYTQYF
cdr3_nt: TGCGCCAGCAGTCTCTCCAGCGGTACATATACGCAGTATTTT

d_call: -
j_call: TRBJ2-3
v_call: TRBV11-2
clone_size: -
cdr3_aa: CASSPGAGGGDTQYF
cdr3_nt: TGTGCTAGCAGCCCCGGGGCGGGTGGTGGAGATACGCAGTATTTT

d_call: -
j_call: TRBJ2-7
v_call: TRBV2
clone_size: -
cdr3_aa: CASSPTGDFEQYF
cdr3_nt: TGTGCCAGCAGTCCCACGGGGGACTTCGAGCAGTACTTC

d_call: TRBD2
j_call: TRBJ2-1
v_call: TRBV12-3/TRBV12-4
clone_size: -
cdr3_aa: CASSFRREACEQFF
cdr3_nt: TGTGCCAGCAGTTTCCGGCGGGAGGCCTGCGAGCAGTTCTTC

d_call: -
j_call: TRBJ2-3
v_call: TRBV11-2
clone_size: -
cdr3_aa: CGSSPLEDAHYF
cdr3_nt: TGTGGCAGCAGCCCCCTTGAGGATGCGCACTATTTT

d_call: TRBD1
j_call: TRBJ2-6
v_call: TRBV12-5
clone_size: -
cdr3_aa: CASARGTGGQNAGANVLTF
cdr3_nt: TGTGCTAGTGCCCGGGGCACAGGGGGACAAAACGCTGGGGCCAACGTTCTGACTTTC

d_call: TRBD2
j_call: TRBJ2-2
v_call: TRBV6-5
clone_size: -
cdr3_aa: CANSNPGVQREGPLTLNTGELFF
cdr3_nt: TGTGCCAACAGTAATCCTGGGGTACAGCGGGAGGGCCCTTTAACGTTGAACACCGGGGAGCTGTTTTTT

d_call: -
j_call: TRBJ1-6
v_call: TRBV6-5
clone_size: -
cdr3_aa: CVSSYDRISPLHF
cdr3_nt: TGTGTCAGCAGTTACGACAGGATTTCACCCCTCCATTTT

d_call: -
j_call: TRBJ1-5
v_call: TRBV11-2
clone_size: medium-sized
cdr3_aa: CASSLGRGSHSNQPQHF
cdr3_nt: TGTGCCAGCAGCTTAGGGAGGGGATCCCATAGCAATCAGCCCCAGCATTTT

d_call: TRBD2
j_call: TRBJ2-5
v_call: TRBV11-2
clone_size: -
cdr3_aa: CVSSPYGGRTQETEYF
cdr3_nt: TGTGTCAGCAGCCCCTATGGCGGGAGGACACAAGAGACCGAGTACTTC

d_call: -
j_call: TRBJ2-5
v_call: TRBV4-1
clone_size: -
cdr3_aa: CASSQGGHERETQYF
cdr3_nt: TGCGCCAGCAGCCAAGGGGGACATGAACGCGAGACCCAGTACTTC

d_call: -
j_call: TRBJ2-5
v_call: TRBV6-6
clone_size: -
cdr3_aa: CGSSPPGEQETQYF
cdr3_nt: TGTGGCAGCAGCCCCCCAGGGGAACAAGAGACCCAGTACTTC

d_call: -
j_call: TRBJ1-2
v_call: TRBV28
clone_size: many
cdr3_aa: CASSLWGAGSSGINYGYTF
cdr3_nt: TGTGCCAGCAGTTTATGGGGGGCAGGCAGCTCAGGGATTAACTATGGCTACACCTTC

d_call: TRBD1
j_call: TRBJ1-4
v_call: TRBV28
clone_size: -
cdr3_aa: CASSEQTGGTEKLVF
cdr3_nt: TGTGCCAGCAGTGAACAGACAGGGGGGACCGAAAAACTGGTTTTT

d_call: TRBD1
j_call: TRBJ1-1
v_call: TRBV11-2
clone_size: medium-sized
cdr3_aa: CASSLDTGVEAFF
cdr3_nt: TGTGCCAGCAGCTTAGATACAGGGGTTGAAGCTTTCTTT

d_call: -
j_call: TRBJ2-7
v_call: TRBV11-2
clone_size: -
cdr3_aa: CASNSRTGSVSYYGQYF
cdr3_nt: TGTGCCAGCAACTCCAGAACCGGGAGCGTGAGCTACTACGGGCAGTACTTC

d_call: -
j_call: TRBJ1-4
v_call: TRBV29-1
clone_size: few
cdr3_aa: CSVGSSGRNEKLFF
cdr3_nt: TGCAGCGTTGGGAGTTCAGGGCGAAATGAAAAACTGTTTTTT

d_call: -
j_call: TRBJ2-3
v_call: TRBV4-1
clone_size: many
cdr3_aa: CASSQSLPGSNTDTQYF
cdr3_nt: TGCGCCAGCAGCCAATCGTTACCGGGATCCAACACAGATACGCAGTATTTT

d_call: -
j_call: TRBJ2-3
v_call: TRBV6-1
clone_size: -
cdr3_aa: CASSVSGDGRTRYF
cdr3_nt: TGTGCCAGCAGTGTTTCAGGGGATGGAAGAACGCGGTATTTT

d_call: TRBD2
j_call: TRBJ2-5
v_call: TRBV11-2
clone_size: -
cdr3_aa: CSSSYSHGSGRETQCF
cdr3_nt: TGCTCCAGCAGCTACTCCCATGGTAGCGGGAGAGAGACCCAGTGCTTC

d_call: -
j_call: TRBJ2-7
v_call: TRBV6-5
clone_size: -
cdr3_aa: CASPPRQVSNEQYF
cdr3_nt: TGTGCCAGTCCTCCGCGACAGGTTTCGAACGAGCAGTACTTC